These 7 T cell receptor beta chains share one sample of origin, sequenced in a study of molecular identifiers for immune sequencing clone quantification. TCRdb re-analysed the PCR reads in MiXCR, keeping a single row per CDR3 protein. The repertoire holds under 800,000 distinct CDR3 sequences, roughly 27% seen once, with about 0.84% in the top ten. Sequenced input: naive CD8+ T cells from blood, with Jurkat cell RNA spiked in. Indicated subset: FACS-sorted CD8+CD4-CCR7+CD45RA+ naive T cells. These receptors were collected from a human donor in good health. Some libraries in this study had Jurkat cell RNA spiked in.

On this clonotype itself: A much larger clone is a single base away; this may be a read error. The rearrangement uses TRBV5-3 and TRBJ1-1, with TRBD1 as a possible D gene (5 bases). TRBV5-3 is an open reading frame, and its role is uncertain. The CDR3 contains 19 residues. The CDR3 is CASSPFLELPGGVNTGAFF. The CDR3 nucleotides are TGTGCCAGCAGCCCCTTTTTGGAGCTTCCGGGAGGGGTGAACACTGGAGCTTTCTTT.

This chain connects TRBV11-2 to TRBJ2-1, with TRBD1 matching 7 bases. The CDR3 totals 16 residues. Unmatched junction bases numbered 11, after V lost 5 bases and J lost 4 bases. Per germline, CDR1 SGHAT and CDR2 FQNNGV. The CDR3 DNA sequence: TGTGCCAGCAGCCCCAAGGAGACAGGGATTTACAATGAGCAGTTCTTC. Encoded protein: CASSPKETGIYNEQFF.

This clonotype was recorded once. Compared with germline, one end of the junction differs, possibly owing to a read error. V usage is TRBV7-9 and J usage is TRBJ1-1; no reliable D call. The CDR3 has 15 amino acids. Germline loops: CDR1 SEHNR, CDR2 FQNEAQ (reference sequence). CDR3 DNA: TGTGCCAGCAGCTTAGTCCAGTCCCTCTACACTGAAGCTCTCTTT. It specifies CASSLVQSLYTEALF. The full variable domain, with the rest looked up from reference TRBV7-9 and TRBJ1-1, is DTGVSQNPRHKITKRGQNVTFRCDPISEHNRLYWYRQTLGQGPEFLTYFQNEAQLEKSRLLSDRFSAERPKGSFSTLEIQRTEQGDSAMYLCASSLVQSLYTEALFGQGTRLTVV.

This clonotype was seen a few times. This may come from a read error, since a much larger clone is one base off. The chain recombines TRBV4-1 with TRBJ1-5; perhaps TRBD1 as D (5 bases). Germline CDR1 is MGHRA and CDR2 is YSYEKL. This CDR3 is 16 amino acids long. The chain's CDR3 is CASSQSRLGRNQPPHF. The CDR3 DNA reads TGCGCCAGCAGCCAGAGCCGACTGGGGCGCAATCAGCCCCCGCATTTT.

This clonotype was seen ten or more times. The chain has TRBV9 and TRBJ2-3; maybe TRBD1 (6 bases). With 0 bases removed from V and 0 bases from J, the gap between germline ends came to 8 bases. The CDR3 has 15 residues. Germline CDR1 is SGDLS and CDR2 is YYNGEE. CDR3 in DNA: TGTGCCAGCAGCGTAGGGACAGCTAGCACAGATACGCAGTATTTT. This encodes CASSVGTASTDTQYF.

This rearrangement joins TRBV27 to TRBJ2-7, with D possibly matching TRBD2 (5 bases). The germline gives CDR1 MNHEY, CDR2 SMNVEV (reference sequence). Trimming shortened V by 6 bases and J by 0 bases, and 18 bases separated the two germline ends. The CDR3 totals 16 residues. CDR3 nucleotides: TGTGCCAGCAGAAAAACGAGCGGAAATCCCTCCTACGAGCAGTACTTC. Translating gives CASRKTSGNPSYEQYF.

This clonotype occurred many times. The V and J genes are TRBV4-3 and TRBJ2-4, with 8 bases matching TRBD1. Unmatched junction bases numbered 4, after V lost 0 bases and J lost 3 bases. Germline V gene lookup returns CDR1 LGHNA and CDR2 YSLEER. This CDR3 comprises 16 residues. In DNA, the CDR3 is TGCGCCAGCAGCCAAGATGCAGGGACAGGCAAAAACATTCAGTACTTC. It codes for CASSQDAGTGKNIQYF.